A selection of T cell receptor beta chains follows, all from one sample in a study of cytomegalovirus exposure and HLA in healthy donors. Using immunoSEQ multiplex PCR, the repertoire was profiled, and TCRdb retains in-frame clones only, with some absent. The data contain some 150,000 clones, roughly four fifths of them singletons. Sequencing was performed on PBMCs. The origin of the receptors is a man in his forties in good health and CMV-seronegative. CDR3s include the opening cysteine and the closing phenylalanine or tryptophan. D genes are given only for firm matches.

d_gene | j_gene | v_gene | CDR3aa | CDR3nt
- | TRBJ2-7 | TRBV28 | CASRFIGSYEQYF | TGTGCCAGCAGATTTATCGGTAGCTACGAGCAGTACTTC
TRBD1 | TRBJ1-6 | TRBV7-2 | CASRGQGNSPLHF | TGTGCCAGCAGAGGACAGGGGAATTCACCCCTCCACTTT
- | TRBJ1-2 | TRBV5-1 | CASSWSGFDYGYTF | TGCGCCAGCAGTTGGTCAGGGTTTGACTATGGCTACACCTTC
- | TRBJ1-4 | TRBV7-2 | CASSLLARGEKLFF | TGTGCCAGCAGCTTATTGGCCCGGGGGGAAAAACTGTTTTTT
TRBD1 | TRBJ1-6 | TRBV30 | CAWSPMTGTSSYNSPLHF | TGTGCCTGGAGTCCGATGACAGGGACGAGCTCCTATAATTCACCCCTCCACTTT
TRBD1 | TRBJ1-1 | TRBV6-5 | CASSYAQGAQVFEAFF | TGTGCCAGCAGTTACGCACAGGGGGCGCAGGTCTTTGAAGCTTTCTTT
- | TRBJ2-1 | TRBV5-1 | CASSLPSGTDNEQFF | TGCGCCAGCAGCTTGCCCTCCGGAACAGACAATGAGCAGTTCTTC
- | TRBJ2-7 | TRBV19 | CASGSGLKVYEQYF | TGTGCCAGTGGAAGTGGACTCAAAGTCTACGAGCAGTACTTC
TRBD2 | TRBJ2-1 | TRBV7-3 | CASSLGIAGGYNEQFF | TGTGCCAGCAGCTTAGGGATAGCGGGGGGTTACAATGAGCAGTTCTTC
TRBD1 | TRBJ1-4 | TRBV5-1 | CASSPGQGAATNEKLFF | TGCGCCAGCAGCCCCGGACAGGGGGCTGCAACTAATGAAAAACTGTTTTTT
TRBD2 | TRBJ2-5 | TRBV18 | CASSQGLADQETQYF | TGTGCCAGCTCACAAGGACTAGCGGATCAAGAGACCCAGTACTTC
- | TRBJ2-7 | TRBV25-1 | CASSAVADYEQYF | TGTGCCAGCAGTGCGGTCGCGGACTACGAGCAGTACTTC
TRBD2 | TRBJ2-7 | TRBV9 | CASSVAPGGYEQYF | TGTGCCAGCAGCGTGGCCCCGGGGGGCTACGAGCAGTACTTC
- | TRBJ2-7 | TRBV5-1 | CASSLEGGRGSSYEQYF | TGCGCCAGCAGCTTGGAGGGGGGGAGGGGGAGCTCCTACGAGCAGTACTTC
- | TRBJ1-3 | TRBV9 | CASSVEINENTIYF | TGTGCCAGCAGCGTAGAGATCAACGAGAACACCATATATTTT
TRBD1 | TRBJ2-7 | TRBV9 | CASSVQGAPNEQYF | TGTGCCAGCAGCGTGCAGGGGGCGCCGAACGAGCAGTACTTC
TRBD1 | TRBJ2-5 | TRBV29-1 | CSVRGQGFLETQYF | TGCAGCGTTCGGGGACAGGGGTTTTTGGAGACCCAGTACTTC